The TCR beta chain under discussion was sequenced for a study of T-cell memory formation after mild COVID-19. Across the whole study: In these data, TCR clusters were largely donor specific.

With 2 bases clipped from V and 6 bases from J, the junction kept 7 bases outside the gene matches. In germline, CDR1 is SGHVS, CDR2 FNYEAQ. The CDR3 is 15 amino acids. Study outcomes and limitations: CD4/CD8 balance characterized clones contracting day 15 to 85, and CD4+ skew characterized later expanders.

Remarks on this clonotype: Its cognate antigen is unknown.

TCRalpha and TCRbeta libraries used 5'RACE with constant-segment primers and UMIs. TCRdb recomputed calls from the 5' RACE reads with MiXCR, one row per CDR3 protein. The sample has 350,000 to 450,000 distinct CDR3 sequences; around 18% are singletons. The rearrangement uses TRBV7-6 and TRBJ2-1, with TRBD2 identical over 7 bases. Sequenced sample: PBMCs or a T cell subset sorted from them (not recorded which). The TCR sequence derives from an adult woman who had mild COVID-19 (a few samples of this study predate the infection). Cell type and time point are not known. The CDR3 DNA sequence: TGTGCCAGCAGCTTATTCAGCGGGGAAGGCAATGAGCAGTTCTTC. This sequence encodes CASSLFSGEGNEQFF.